The text below deals with one T cell receptor (beta chain). Its antigen is undetermined. The entry originates in a study of T cell responses to AZD1222 COVID-19 vaccine. Study outcomes and limitations: At baseline, just a handful of AZD1222 recipients tested seropositive. There were mostly white British donors and more females than males, and clonal diversity was possibly underestimated.

Analysis merged second doses at about 4 or about 12 weeks. The repertoire was sequenced with immunoSEQ multiplex PCR; TCRdb's copy has only in-frame clones and lacks some. This table holds more than 70,000 clones, 91% found once. This CDR3 has 15 residues. The sample here was peripheral blood, taken 28 days after the second AZD1222 dose. This receptor was identified in an adult who received the AZD1222 COVID-19 vaccine. This chain joins TRBV21-1 and TRBJ1-6. TRBV21-1 is shown as a pseudogene. CDR3 nucleotide sequence: TGTGCCAGCAGCAAAGATCCGGGGGCGGTTCAACCCCTCCACTTT. Its translation: CASSKDPGAVQPLHF.